The sequence of this T cell receptor beta chain was determined in a study of T cells in Graves' hyperthyroidism and ophthalmopathy. Study-wide findings and caveats: Among thyroid clonotypes expanded above 0.001, most also appeared in blood.

Germline V gene data show CDR1 as MRHNA and CDR2 as SNTAGT. The CDR3 has 17 amino acids. The V end was cut by 0 bases, the J end by 1 base, with 12 bases between. Comment on this clonotype: Its antigen is as yet unknown.

The source material, RNA transcripts, was used to amplify TCR beta CDR3 regions. Carried out on the TCR CDR3, a first-round RT-PCR used the HTBI primer set. From the multiplex PCR reads, TCRdb called clonotypes with MiXCR, one entry per CDR3 protein. The table has around 760,000 distinct CDR3 sequences, approximately 40% seen once. This chain joins TRBV6-4 and TRBJ2-2, with TRBD2 as a possible D gene (5 bases). The sequence was collected from a woman aged 40 to 55 with Graves' hyperthyroidism. Sequences were obtained from blood. The CDR3 coding sequence is TGTGCCAGCAGTGACTCGATCGAGCGGAGGAACACCGGGGAGCTGTTTTTT. Encoded protein: CASSDSIERRNTGELFF.